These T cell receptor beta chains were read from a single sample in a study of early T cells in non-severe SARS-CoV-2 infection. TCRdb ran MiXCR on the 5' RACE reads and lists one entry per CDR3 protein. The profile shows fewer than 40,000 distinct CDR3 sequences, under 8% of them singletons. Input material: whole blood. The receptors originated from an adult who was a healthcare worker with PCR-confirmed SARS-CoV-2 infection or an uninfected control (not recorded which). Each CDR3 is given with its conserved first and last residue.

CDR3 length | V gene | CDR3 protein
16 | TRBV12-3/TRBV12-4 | CASSPSAPTGLYGYTF
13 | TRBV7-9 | CASSFEPGNEQFF
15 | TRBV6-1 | CASSEGTSGANEQFF
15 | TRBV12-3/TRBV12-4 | CASSGGQLINQPQHF
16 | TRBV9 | CASSEGGGHTTDTQYF
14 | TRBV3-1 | CASSPWTSGVTQYF
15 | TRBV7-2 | CASSSRQGLNEKLFF
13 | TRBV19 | CASSFMGNQPQHF
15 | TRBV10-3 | CAISRTSGREDIQYF
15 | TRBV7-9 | CASKNQGATGNTIYF
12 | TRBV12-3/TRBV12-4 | CASSGGFYEQYF
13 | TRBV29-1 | CSVLRGHTGELFF
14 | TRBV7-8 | CASSLVGTLHEQFF
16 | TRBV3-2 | CASSQGHSRETLEQFF
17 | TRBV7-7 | CASSLGSGLAAGNEQFF
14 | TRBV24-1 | CATTRDGKDYEQYF
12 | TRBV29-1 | CSVVGFQETQYF
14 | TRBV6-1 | CASSDSLNTGELFF
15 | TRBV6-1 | CASSERQSMNTEAFF
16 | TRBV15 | CATSRDSRTSGNTIYF
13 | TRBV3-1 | CASSQQPNQPQHF
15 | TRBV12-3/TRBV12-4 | CASSSPGTSSYEQYF
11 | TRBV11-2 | CASSWSYEQYF
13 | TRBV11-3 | CASSFAITDTQYF
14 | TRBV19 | CASRAAGNGREQYF
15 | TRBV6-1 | CASRPGQGRTGELFF
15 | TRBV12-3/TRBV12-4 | CASSSQREPYNEQFF
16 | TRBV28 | CASSSTSWAGVPIQYF
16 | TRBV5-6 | CASRLGQGATNEKLFF
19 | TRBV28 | CASSLGWTSGMYRTDTQYF
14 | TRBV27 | CASSPVALGETQYF
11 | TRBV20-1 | CRVQDNYGYTF
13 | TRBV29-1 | CSVEVSGPGELFF
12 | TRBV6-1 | CASIRRSYGYTF
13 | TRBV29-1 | CSAGRERFNEQFF
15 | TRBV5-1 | CASSLIREGPGEQFF
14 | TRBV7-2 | CASSLGLAEETQYF
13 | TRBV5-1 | CASARGFEDTQYF
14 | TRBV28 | CASEGGFGTYEQYF
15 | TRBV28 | CASSLGHVSNQPQHF
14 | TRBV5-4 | CASSLDRVGEKLFF
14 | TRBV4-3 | CASSQDRGGLKLFF
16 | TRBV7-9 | CASNNPGGLGNNEQFF
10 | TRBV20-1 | CSARLETQYF